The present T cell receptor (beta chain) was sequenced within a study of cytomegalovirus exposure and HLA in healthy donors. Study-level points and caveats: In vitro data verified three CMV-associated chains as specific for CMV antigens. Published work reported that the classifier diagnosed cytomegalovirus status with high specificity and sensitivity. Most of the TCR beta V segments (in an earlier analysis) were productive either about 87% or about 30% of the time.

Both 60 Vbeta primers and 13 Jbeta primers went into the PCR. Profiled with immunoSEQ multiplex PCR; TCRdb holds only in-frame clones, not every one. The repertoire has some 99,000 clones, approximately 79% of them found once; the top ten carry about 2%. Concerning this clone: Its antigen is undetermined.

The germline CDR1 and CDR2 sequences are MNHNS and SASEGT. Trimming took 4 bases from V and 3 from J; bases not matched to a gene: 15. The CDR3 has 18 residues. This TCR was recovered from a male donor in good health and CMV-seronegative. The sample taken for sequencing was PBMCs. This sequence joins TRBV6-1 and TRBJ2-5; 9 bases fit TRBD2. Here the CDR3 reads CASSGRGSGRTNKETQYF. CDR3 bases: TGTGCCAGCAGTGGCCGTGGGAGCGGGAGGACGAATAAAGAGACCCAGTACTTC.